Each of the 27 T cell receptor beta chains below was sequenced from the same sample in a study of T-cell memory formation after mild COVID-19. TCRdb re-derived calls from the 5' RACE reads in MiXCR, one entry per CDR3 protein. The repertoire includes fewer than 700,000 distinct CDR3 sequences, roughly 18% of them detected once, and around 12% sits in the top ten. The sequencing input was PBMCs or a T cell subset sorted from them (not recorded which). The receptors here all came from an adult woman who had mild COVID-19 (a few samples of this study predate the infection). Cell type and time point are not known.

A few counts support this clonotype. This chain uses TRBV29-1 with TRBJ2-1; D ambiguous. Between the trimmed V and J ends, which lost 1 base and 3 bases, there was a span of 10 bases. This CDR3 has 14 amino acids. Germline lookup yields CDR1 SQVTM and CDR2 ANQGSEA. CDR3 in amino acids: CSVEVADIYNEQFF. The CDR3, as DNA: TGCAGCGTTGAAGTCGCAGATATCTACAATGAGCAGTTCTTC.

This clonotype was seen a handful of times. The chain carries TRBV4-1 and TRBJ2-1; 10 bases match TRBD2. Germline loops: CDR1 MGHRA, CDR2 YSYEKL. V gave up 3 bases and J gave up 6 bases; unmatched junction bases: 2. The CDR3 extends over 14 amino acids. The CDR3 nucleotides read TGCGCCAGCAGCCAGGGGACTAGCGCCAATGAGCAGTTCTTC. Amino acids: CASSQGTSANEQFF.

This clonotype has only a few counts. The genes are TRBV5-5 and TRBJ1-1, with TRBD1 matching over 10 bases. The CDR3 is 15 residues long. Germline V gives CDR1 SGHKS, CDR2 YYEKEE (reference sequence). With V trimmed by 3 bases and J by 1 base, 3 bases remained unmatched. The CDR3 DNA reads TGTGCCAGCAGCTGGGGACAGGGGCCGAACACTGAAGCTTTCTTT. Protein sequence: CASSWGQGPNTEAFF.

DNA of the CDR3: TGTGCCATCAGTCTAGGAAAAGAGGCTAACACTGAAGCTTTCTTT. Protein: CAISLGKEANTEAFF. The chain has TRBV10-3 and TRBJ1-1; D remains unclear. Trimming took 5 bases from V and 2 from J, leaving 15 bases between them. There are 15 residues in the CDR3. The V gene's germline CDR1 is ENHRY and CDR2 SYGVKD.

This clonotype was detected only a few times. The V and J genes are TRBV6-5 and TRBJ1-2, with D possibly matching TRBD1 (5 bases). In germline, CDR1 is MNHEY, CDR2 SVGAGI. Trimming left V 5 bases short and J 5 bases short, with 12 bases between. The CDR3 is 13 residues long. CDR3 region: CASSRAGGYGYTF. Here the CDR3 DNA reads TGTGCCAGCAGTCGTGCCGGGGGGTATGGCTACACCTTC.

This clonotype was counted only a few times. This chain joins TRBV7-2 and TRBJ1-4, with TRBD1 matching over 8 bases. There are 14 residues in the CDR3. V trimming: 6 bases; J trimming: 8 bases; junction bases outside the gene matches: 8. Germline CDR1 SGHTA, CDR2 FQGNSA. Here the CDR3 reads CASSFGQGWEKLFF. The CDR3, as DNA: TGTGCCAGCAGTTTCGGACAGGGTTGGGAAAAACTGTTTTTT.

The CDR3 reads CASSLTDLETQYF. The CDR3 region has the DNA TGTGCCAGCAGCTTAACGGACTTAGAGACCCAGTACTTC. J is TRBJ2-5 and V is TRBV7-3, with a weak D call TRBD2 (5 bases). Germline CDR1 and CDR2: SGHTA and FQGTGA. V was pared by 0 bases and J by 4 bases, with 6 bases between. CDR3 length: 13 residues.

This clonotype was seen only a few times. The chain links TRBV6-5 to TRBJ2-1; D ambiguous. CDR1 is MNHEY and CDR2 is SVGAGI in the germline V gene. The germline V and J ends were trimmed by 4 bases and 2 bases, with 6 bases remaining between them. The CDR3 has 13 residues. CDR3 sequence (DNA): TGTGCCAGCAGTTGGACCCCCTACAATGAGCAGTTCTTC. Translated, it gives CASSWTPYNEQFF.

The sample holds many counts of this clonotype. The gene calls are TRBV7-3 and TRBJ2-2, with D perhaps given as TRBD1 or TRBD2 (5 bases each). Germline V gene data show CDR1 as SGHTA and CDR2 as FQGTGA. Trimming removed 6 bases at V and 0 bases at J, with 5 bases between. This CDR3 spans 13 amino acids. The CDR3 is CASRGANTGELFF. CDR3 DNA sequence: TGTGCCAGCAGGGGGGCGAACACCGGGGAGCTGTTTTTT.

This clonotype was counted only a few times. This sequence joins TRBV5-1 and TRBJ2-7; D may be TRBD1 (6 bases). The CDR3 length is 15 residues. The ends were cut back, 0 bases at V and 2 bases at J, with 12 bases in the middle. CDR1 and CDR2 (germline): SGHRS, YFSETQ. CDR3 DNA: TGCGCCAGCAGCTTGGGAAGGGACAAGACCTACGAGCAGTACTTC. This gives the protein CASSLGRDKTYEQYF.

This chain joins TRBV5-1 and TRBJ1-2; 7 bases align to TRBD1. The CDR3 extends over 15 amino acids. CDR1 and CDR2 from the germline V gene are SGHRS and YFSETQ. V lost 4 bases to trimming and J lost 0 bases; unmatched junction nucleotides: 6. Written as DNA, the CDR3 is TGCGCCAGCAGCGCCCCTGACAGGGCTAACTATGGCTACACCTTC. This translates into CASSAPDRANYGYTF.

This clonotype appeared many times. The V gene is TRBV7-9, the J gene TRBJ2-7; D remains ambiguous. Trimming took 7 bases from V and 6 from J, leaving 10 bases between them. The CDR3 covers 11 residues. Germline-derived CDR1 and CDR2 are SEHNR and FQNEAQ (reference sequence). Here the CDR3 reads CASTRGGEQYF. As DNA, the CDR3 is TGTGCCAGCACCCGTGGCGGCGAGCAGTACTTC.

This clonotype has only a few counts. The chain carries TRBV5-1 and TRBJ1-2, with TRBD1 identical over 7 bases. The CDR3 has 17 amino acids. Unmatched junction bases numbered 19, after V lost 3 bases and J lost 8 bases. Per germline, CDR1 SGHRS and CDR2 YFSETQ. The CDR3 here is CASSSLPATGRNRGYTF. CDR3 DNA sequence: TGCGCCAGCAGCTCCCTTCCGGCGACAGGGAGGAATCGGGGCTACACCTTC.

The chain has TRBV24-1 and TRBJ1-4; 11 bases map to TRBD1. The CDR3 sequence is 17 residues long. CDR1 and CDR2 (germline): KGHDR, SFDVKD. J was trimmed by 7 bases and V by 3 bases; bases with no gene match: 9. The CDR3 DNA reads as TGTGCCACCAGTGATGCCGGGACAGGGGGGCGAGGTGAAAAACTGTTTTTT. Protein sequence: CATSDAGTGGRGEKLFF.

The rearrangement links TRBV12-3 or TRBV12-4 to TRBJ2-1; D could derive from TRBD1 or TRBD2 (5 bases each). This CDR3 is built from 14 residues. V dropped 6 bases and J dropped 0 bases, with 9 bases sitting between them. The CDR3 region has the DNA TGTGCCAGCAGGGCAGGGAGCTCCTACAATGAGCAGTTCTTC. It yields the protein CASRAGSSYNEQFF.

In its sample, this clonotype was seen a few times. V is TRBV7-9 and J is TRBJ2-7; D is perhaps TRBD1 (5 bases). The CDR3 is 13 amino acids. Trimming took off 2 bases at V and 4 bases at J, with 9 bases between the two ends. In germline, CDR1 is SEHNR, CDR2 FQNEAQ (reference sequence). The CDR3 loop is CASSLQGRYEQYF. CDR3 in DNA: TGTGCCAGCAGCTTACAGGGTCGGTACGAGCAGTACTTC.

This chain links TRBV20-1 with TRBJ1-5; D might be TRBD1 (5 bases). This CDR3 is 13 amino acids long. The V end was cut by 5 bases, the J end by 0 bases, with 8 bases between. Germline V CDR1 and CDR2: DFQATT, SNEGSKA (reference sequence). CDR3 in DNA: TGCAGTGCTCTGACAGATAGCAATCAGCCCCAGCATTTT. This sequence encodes CSALTDSNQPQHF.

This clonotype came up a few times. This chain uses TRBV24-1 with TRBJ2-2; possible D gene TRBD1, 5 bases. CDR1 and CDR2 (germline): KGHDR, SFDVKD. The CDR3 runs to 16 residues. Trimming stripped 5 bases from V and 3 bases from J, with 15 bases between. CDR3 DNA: TGTGCCACCAGTGGGGGCTCGTTGCGCTACACCGGGGAGCTGTTTTTT. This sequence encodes CATSGGSLRYTGELFF.

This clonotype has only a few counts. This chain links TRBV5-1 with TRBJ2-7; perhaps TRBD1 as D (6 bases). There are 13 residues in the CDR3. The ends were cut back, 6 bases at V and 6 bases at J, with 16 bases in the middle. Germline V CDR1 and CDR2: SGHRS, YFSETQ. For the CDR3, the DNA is TGCGCCAGCACCGAGCCGACAGGAGGCGAGCAGTACTTC. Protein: CASTEPTGGEQYF.

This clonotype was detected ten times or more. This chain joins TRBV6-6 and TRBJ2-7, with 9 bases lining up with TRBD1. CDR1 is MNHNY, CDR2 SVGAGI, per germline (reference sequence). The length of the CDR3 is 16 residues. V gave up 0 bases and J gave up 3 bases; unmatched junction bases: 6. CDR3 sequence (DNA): TGTGCCAGCAGTTACTCTTGGGACAGGGACTACTACGAGCAGTACTTC. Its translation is CASSYSWDRDYYEQYF.

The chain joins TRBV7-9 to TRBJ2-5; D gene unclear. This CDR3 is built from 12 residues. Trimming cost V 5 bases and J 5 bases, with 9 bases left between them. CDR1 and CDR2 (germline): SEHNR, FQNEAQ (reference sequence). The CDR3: CASSPSAETQYF. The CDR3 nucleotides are TGTGCCAGCAGCCCCTCCGCGGAGACCCAGTACTTC. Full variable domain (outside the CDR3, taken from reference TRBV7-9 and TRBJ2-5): DTGVSQNPRHKITKRGQNVTFRCDPISEHNRLYWYRQTLGQGPEFLTYFQNEAQLEKSRLLSDRFSAERPKGSFSTLEIQRTEQGDSAMYLCASSPSAETQYFGPGTRLLVL.

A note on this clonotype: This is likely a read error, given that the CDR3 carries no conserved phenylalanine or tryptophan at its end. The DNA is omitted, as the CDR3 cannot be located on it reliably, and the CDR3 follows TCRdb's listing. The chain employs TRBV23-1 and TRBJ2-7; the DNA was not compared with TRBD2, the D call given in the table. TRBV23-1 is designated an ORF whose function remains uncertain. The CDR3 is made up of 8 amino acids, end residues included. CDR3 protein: CASIRGQL.

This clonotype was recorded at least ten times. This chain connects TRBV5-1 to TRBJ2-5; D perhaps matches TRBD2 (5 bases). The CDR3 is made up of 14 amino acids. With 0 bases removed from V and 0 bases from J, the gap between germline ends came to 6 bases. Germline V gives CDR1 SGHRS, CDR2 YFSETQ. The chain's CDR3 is CASSLGRYQETQYF. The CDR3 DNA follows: TGCGCCAGCAGCTTGGGGAGGTACCAAGAGACCCAGTACTTC.

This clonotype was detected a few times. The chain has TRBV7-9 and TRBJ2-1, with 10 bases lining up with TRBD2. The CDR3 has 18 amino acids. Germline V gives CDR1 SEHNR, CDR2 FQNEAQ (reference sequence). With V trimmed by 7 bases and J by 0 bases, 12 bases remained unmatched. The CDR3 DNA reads TGTGCCAGCACCCCCTCTCTTGGACTAGCGGTCTCCTACAATGAGCAGTTCTTC. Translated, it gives CASTPSLGLAVSYNEQFF.

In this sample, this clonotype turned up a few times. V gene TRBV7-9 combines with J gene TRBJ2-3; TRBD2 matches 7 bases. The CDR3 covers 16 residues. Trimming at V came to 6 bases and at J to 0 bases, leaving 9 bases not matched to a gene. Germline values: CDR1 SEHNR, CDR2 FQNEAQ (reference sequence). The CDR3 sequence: CASRPTMTSSTDTQYF. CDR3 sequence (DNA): TGTGCCAGCAGACCCACCATGACTAGCAGCACAGATACGCAGTATTTT.

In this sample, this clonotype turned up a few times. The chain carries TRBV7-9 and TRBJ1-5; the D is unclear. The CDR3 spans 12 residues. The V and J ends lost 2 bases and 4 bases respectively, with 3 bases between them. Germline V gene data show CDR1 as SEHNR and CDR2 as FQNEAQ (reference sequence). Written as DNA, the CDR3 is TGTGCCAGCAGCTTACTGAATCAGCCCCAGCATTTT. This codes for CASSLLNQPQHF.

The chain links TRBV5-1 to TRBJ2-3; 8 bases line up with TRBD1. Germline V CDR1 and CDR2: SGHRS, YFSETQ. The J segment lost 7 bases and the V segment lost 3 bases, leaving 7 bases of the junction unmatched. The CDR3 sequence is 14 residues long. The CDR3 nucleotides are TGCGCCAGCAGCTCCGACAGGGGCGGGTATACGCAGTATTTT. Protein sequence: CASSSDRGGYTQYF.